This paragraph reports one T cell receptor (beta chain). The same CDR3 also results from other DNA sequences found in this sample. The length of the CDR3 is 16 residues. The V and J ends lost 3 bases and 0 bases respectively, with 15 bases between them. Per germline, CDR1 SQVTM and CDR2 ANQGSEA. Only in-frame clones appear in the TCRdb table, and some are missing; sequencing was by immunoSEQ multiplex PCR. This table has 200,000 to 300,000 clones, around nine tenths appearing once. This entry belongs to a study of blood T cell repertoires in COVID-19. Study context: Sample material is recorded as cDNA or gDNA derived from T cells, B-cell-depleted T cells, or PBMCs.

The V gene is TRBV29-1, the J gene TRBJ2-1; TRBD2 is a possible D gene (7 bases). The TCR was taken from a man in his forties who had recovered from COVID-19. Sequences were obtained from peripheral blood. This CDR3 reads CSVEGLADSSYNEQFF. The CDR3 bases are TGCAGCGTTGAGGGGCTAGCGGACAGCTCCTACAATGAGCAGTTCTTC.